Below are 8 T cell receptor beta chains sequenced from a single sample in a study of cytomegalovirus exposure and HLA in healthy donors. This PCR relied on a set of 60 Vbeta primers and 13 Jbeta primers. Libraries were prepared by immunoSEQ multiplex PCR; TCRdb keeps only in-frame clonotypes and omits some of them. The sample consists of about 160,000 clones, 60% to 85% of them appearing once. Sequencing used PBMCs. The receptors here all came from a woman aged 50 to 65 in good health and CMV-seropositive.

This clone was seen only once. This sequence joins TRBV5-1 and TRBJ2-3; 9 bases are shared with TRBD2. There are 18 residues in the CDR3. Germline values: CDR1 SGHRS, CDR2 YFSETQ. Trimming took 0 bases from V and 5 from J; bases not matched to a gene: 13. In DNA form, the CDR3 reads TGCGCCAGCAGCTTGGAGCTCGCGTACAGCGGGGGGAAAGATACGCAGTATTTT. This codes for CASSLELAYSGGKDTQYF.

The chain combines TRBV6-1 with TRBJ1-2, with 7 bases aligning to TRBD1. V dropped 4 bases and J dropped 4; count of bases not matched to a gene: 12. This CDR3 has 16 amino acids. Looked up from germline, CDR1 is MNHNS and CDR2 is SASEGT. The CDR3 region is CASSATLQGSVYGYTF. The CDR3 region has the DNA TGTGCCAGCAGTGCTACTCTACAGGGGTCGGTCTATGGCTACACCTTC.

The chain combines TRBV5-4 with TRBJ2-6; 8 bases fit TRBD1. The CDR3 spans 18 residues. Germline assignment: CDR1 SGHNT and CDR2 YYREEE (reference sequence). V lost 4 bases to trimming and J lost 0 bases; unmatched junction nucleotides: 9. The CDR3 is CASSPGQGAFSGANVLTF. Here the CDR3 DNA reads TGTGCCAGCAGCCCTGGACAGGGTGCTTTCTCTGGGGCCAACGTCCTGACTTTC.

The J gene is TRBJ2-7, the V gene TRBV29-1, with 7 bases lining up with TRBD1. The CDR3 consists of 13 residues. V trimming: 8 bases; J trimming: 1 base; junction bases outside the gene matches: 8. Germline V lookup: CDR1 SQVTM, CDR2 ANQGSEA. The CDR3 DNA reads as TGCAGCATCGGGACAGATCTATCCTACGAGCAGTACTTC. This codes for CSIGTDLSYEQYF.

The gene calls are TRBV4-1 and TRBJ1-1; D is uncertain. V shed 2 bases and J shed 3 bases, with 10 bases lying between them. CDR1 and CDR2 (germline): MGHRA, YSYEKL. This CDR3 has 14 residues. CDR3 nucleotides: TGCGCCAGCAGCCAATCCCACACGTACACTGAAGCTTTCTTT. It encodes CASSQSHTYTEAFF.

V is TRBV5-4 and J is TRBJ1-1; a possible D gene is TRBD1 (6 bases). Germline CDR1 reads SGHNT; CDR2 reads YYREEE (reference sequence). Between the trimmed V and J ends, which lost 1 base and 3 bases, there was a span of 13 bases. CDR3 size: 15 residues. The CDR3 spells CASSLSRGADTEAFF. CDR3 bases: TGTGCCAGCAGCTTGTCGCGGGGGGCGGACACTGAAGCTTTCTTT. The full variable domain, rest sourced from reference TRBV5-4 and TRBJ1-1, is ETGVTQSPTHLIKTRGQQVTLRCSSQSGHNTVSWYQQALGQGPQFIFQYYREEENGRGNFPPRFSGLQFPNYSSELNVNALELDDSALYLCASSLSRGADTEAFFGQGTRLTVV.

The CDR3 reads CASSPSGGLGTGELFF. In DNA form, the CDR3 reads TGTGCCAGCTCACCATCTGGGGGCCTGGGGACCGGGGAGCTGTTTTTT. The chain combines TRBV18 with TRBJ2-2, with a weak D call TRBD1 (6 bases). V lost 2 bases to trimming and J lost 5 bases, with 15 bases between them. CDR1 KGHSH and CDR2 LQKENI come from the germline V gene. The CDR3 is made up of 16 amino acids.

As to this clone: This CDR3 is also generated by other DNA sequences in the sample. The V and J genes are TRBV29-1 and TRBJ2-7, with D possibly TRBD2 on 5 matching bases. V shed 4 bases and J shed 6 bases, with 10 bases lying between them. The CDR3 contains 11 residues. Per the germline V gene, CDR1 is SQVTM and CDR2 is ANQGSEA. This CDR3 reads CSVGVGVEQYF. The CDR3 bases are TGCAGCGTTGGGGTCGGGGTCGAGCAGTACTTC.